The next 27 T cell receptor beta chains were all read from a single sample in a study of blood T cell repertoires in COVID-19 (dated by TCRdb to between 2020 and 2021). The protocol used for the library was the immunoSEQ multiplex PCR assay. Entries here come from immuneACCESS through TCRdb and include only in-frame sequences with V and J called. Some clones fail to appear in such tables; in the studies checked, an unresolved V gene covers under half of the shortfall, and the cause of the remainder is unknown. The sample data list a few hundred thousand clones, and 80% to 90% of these were observed just once. The ten largest clonotypes hold 1.9% of the sample. The specimen was PBMCs or T cells enriched from blood (not recorded which). These receptor sequences come from a woman aged 50 to 65 who had recovered from COVID-19.

The V and J genes are TRBV11-2 and TRBJ1-6; 7 bases match TRBD1. V lost 2 bases to trimming and J lost 12 bases; unmatched junction nucleotides: 10. Germline lookup yields CDR1 SGHAT and CDR2 FQNNGV. The CDR3 loop spans 15 amino acids. CDR3 in DNA: TGTGCCAGCAGCTTACGATTGGCAGGGGGTGAACCCCTCCACTTT. Amino acid sequence: CASSLRLAGGEPLHF.

The sample holds one count of this clone. The chain combines TRBV28 with TRBJ1-2; 8 bases match TRBD1. V lost 5 bases to trimming and J lost 3 bases; unmatched junction nucleotides: 8. CDR1 is MDHEN and CDR2 is SYDVKM in the germline V gene. The length of the CDR3 is 15 residues. The CDR3: CASSPRDRRHYGYTF. CDR3 nucleotide sequence: TGTGCCAGCAGTCCCCGGGACAGGCGTCACTATGGCTACACCTTC.

This chain links TRBV9 with TRBJ2-4; 7 positions match TRBD2. CDR1 and CDR2 from the germline V gene are SGDLS and YYNGEE. This CDR3 region has 15 residues. Germline trimming cut 0 bases from V and 6 bases from J; bases unmatched to any gene: 6. This chain's CDR3 is CASSVAGGVGNIQYF. CDR3 bases: TGTGCCAGCAGCGTAGCGGGAGGTGTAGGAAACATTCAGTACTTC.

The chain uses TRBV3-1 (or the pseudogene TRBV3-2) and TRBJ1-4; TRBD1 aligns across 10 bases. Germline trimming cut 4 bases from V and 7 bases from J; bases unmatched to any gene: 9. The V gene's germline CDR1 is LGHDT and CDR2 YNNKEL (reference sequence). The CDR3 totals 16 residues. This CDR3 reads CASSRRRTGGSEKLFF. CDR3 DNA sequence: TGTGCCAGCAGCCGACGAAGGACAGGGGGAAGTGAAAAACTGTTTTTT.

This chain joins TRBV7-2 and TRBJ1-1; the match to TRBD1 covers 12 bases. The germline V gene encodes CDR1 SGHTA and CDR2 FQGNSA. V shed 0 bases, J shed 11 bases, and the junction held 7 bases outside the gene matches. The CDR3 covers 15 residues. The CDR3: CASSLAGTGGALAFF. CDR3 DNA: TGTGCCAGCAGCTTAGCTGGGACAGGGGGCGCACTGGCTTTCTTT.

This chain joins TRBV5-1 and TRBJ1-4; D perhaps matches TRBD1 (6 bases). The CDR3 length is 15 residues. The germline V and J ends were trimmed by 0 bases and 8 bases, with 14 bases remaining between them. Germline assignment: CDR1 SGHRS and CDR2 YFSETQ. The DNA for the CDR3 is TGCGCCAGCAGCTTGGACCCAGGGGCCCCCGAAAAACTGTTTTTT. Its protein product is CASSLDPGAPEKLFF. Based on the CDR3 plus reference TRBV5-1 and TRBJ1-4, the full variable domain is KAGVTQTPRYLIKTRGQQVTLSCSPISGHRSVSWYQQTPGQGLQFLFEYFSETQRNKGNFPGRFSGRQFSNSRSEMNVSTLELGDSALYLCASSLDPGAPEKLFFGSGTQLSVL.

This chain uses TRBV28 with TRBJ2-4, with D perhaps TRBD2 (6 bases). CDR3 length: 16 amino acids. V was pared by 5 bases and J by 0 bases, with 14 bases between. Germline V lookup: CDR1 MDHEN, CDR2 SYDVKM. The CDR3 nucleotides read TGTGCCAGCAGTCCTATTGGGACTTTAGCCAAAAACATTCAGTACTTC. Protein: CASSPIGTLAKNIQYF.

This clone has only a few counts. The chain joins TRBV4-1 to TRBJ1-5, with TRBD1 as a possible D gene (6 bases). The CDR3 is made up of 15 amino acids. CDR1 is MGHRA and CDR2 is YSYEKL in the germline V gene. Trimming pared 1 base from V and 4 bases from J, leaving 11 bases between. CDR3 sequence reads: CASSQGVQGNQPQHF. CDR3 nucleotides: TGCGCCAGCAGCCAAGGAGTTCAGGGGAATCAGCCCCAGCATTTT.

The chain employs TRBV9 and TRBJ1-1; D is unclear. The CDR3 is made up of 14 amino acids. In germline, CDR1 is SGDLS, CDR2 YYNGEE. V dropped 0 bases and J dropped 1 base, with 7 bases sitting between them. The CDR3 DNA is TGTGCCAGCAGCGTAGGCAGTACGAACACTGAAGCTTTCTTT. This gives the protein CASSVGSTNTEAFF.

The chain carries TRBV14 and TRBJ1-1; 11 positions agree with TRBD1. The trim removed 4 bases at V and 2 bases at J, leaving 9 bases unmatched. Germline loops: CDR1 SGHDN, CDR2 FVKESK. The CDR3 has 17 amino acids. The CDR3 sequence is CASSPRGTGGRNTEAFF. The DNA for the CDR3 is TGTGCCAGCAGCCCTCGCGGGACAGGGGGTCGAAACACTGAAGCTTTCTTT.

This chain joins TRBV28 and TRBJ1-5, with D possibly TRBD1 on 6 matching bases. The CDR3 is 14 amino acids. V lost 4 bases and J 7 bases, leaving 14 bases between the germline ends. Germline CDR1 is MDHEN and CDR2 is SYDVKM. CDR3 protein: CASSSGQLRQPQHF. DNA for the CDR3: TGTGCCAGCAGTTCAGGACAGTTACGACAGCCCCAGCATTTT. The variable domain in full, with the rest retrieved from reference TRBV28 and TRBJ1-5, is DVKVTQSSRYLVKRTGEKVFLECVQDMDHENMFWYRQDPGLGLRLIYFSYDVKMKEKGDIPEGYSVSREKKERFSLILESASTNQTSMYLCASSSGQLRQPQHFGDGTRLSIL.

This sequence joins TRBV28 and TRBJ2-7, with 9 bases fitting TRBD2. V lost 3 bases, J lost 2 bases, and 2 bases stayed unmatched. The CDR3 consists of 14 residues. Looked up from germline, CDR1 is MDHEN and CDR2 is SYDVKM. The CDR3 coding sequence is TGTGCCAGCAGTTTGACTAGCGGCGCCTACGAGCAGTACTTC. Protein: CASSLTSGAYEQYF.

This clone appeared once. The chain employs TRBV4-2 and TRBJ1-3; D might be TRBD1 (5 bases). Per germline, CDR1 LGHNA and CDR2 YNFKEQ. The CDR3 runs to 16 residues. V dropped 2 bases and J dropped 0 bases, with 11 bases sitting between them. The CDR3 sequence: CASSQLGLNSGNTIYF. The CDR3 region has the DNA TGTGCCAGCAGCCAACTGGGACTTAACTCTGGAAACACCATATATTTT.

The chain carries TRBV7-9 and TRBJ2-2, with 9 bases aligning to TRBD2. The CDR3 is 18 residues long. Trimming at V came to 3 bases and at J to 6 bases, leaving 14 bases not matched to a gene. Germline CDR1 is SEHNR and CDR2 is FQNEAQ (reference sequence). The CDR3 DNA sequence: TGTGCCAGCAGCTTCCTTTTTGGGGGTAGCGGGAGTTCCGGGGAGCTGTTTTTT. Encoded protein: CASSFLFGGSGSSGELFF.

The chain couples TRBV28 to TRBJ2-7; D unresolved. V was shortened by 5 bases and J by 0 bases, with 8 bases between the two germline ends. CDR3 length: 13 residues. Germline CDR1 MDHEN, CDR2 SYDVKM. CDR3 DNA: TGTGCCAGCAGTCCTACTACCTCCTACGAGCAGTACTTC. This encodes CASSPTTSYEQYF. The full variable domain, completed using reference TRBV28 and TRBJ2-7, is DVKVTQSSRYLVKRTGEKVFLECVQDMDHENMFWYRQDPGLGLRLIYFSYDVKMKEKGDIPEGYSVSREKKERFSLILESASTNQTSMYLCASSPTTSYEQYFGPGTRLTVT.

The chain combines TRBV28 with TRBJ1-2; D not certain. Germline lookup yields CDR1 MDHEN and CDR2 SYDVKM. Trimming shortened V by 5 bases and J by 7 bases, and 14 bases separated the two germline ends. The CDR3 totals 13 residues. Here the CDR3 reads CASSPPRVSGYTF. CDR3 bases: TGTGCCAGCAGTCCCCCTCGGGTTTCTGGCTACACCTTC.

The chain uses TRBV9 and TRBJ1-1, with 8 bases that match TRBD1. From germline, CDR1 is SGDLS and CDR2 YYNGEE. V lost 0 bases, J lost 1 base, and 5 bases stayed unmatched. CDR3 length equals 16 residues. The CDR3 region is CASSVAGQGPNTEAFF. Written as DNA, the CDR3 is TGTGCCAGCAGCGTAGCCGGACAGGGACCGAACACTGAAGCTTTCTTT.

The J gene is TRBJ2-1, the V gene TRBV20-1; perhaps TRBD2 as D (5 bases). The CDR3 contains 17 residues. The germline CDR1 and CDR2 sequences are DFQATT and SNEGSKA (reference sequence). The V end was cut by 3 bases, the J end by 0 bases, with 18 bases between. CDR3 loop: CSASLTERPSSYNEQFF. Written as DNA, the CDR3 is TGCAGTGCTAGTTTGACTGAGCGGCCGAGCTCCTACAATGAGCAGTTCTTC.

This clone has just a few counts. V gene TRBV4-2 combines with J gene TRBJ2-7; tentative D call: TRBD2 (6 bases). Germline CDR1 reads LGHNA; CDR2 reads YNFKEQ. This CDR3 is built from 13 residues. V shed 2 bases and J shed 6 bases, with 11 bases lying between them. The CDR3 sequence: CASSQSQAGEQYF. CDR3 DNA sequence: TGTGCCAGCAGCCAAAGCCAAGCGGGCGAGCAGTACTTC.

The chain joins TRBV4-1 to TRBJ2-1; 9 bases map to TRBD2. With V trimmed by 4 bases and J by 6 bases, 7 bases remained unmatched. The germline CDR1 and CDR2 sequences are MGHRA and YSYEKL. There are 15 residues in the CDR3. DNA of the CDR3: TGCGCCAGCAGCCTACCTAGCGGGAACTCCAATGAGCAGTTCTTC. Its protein is CASSLPSGNSNEQFF.

V usage is TRBV6-5 and J usage is TRBJ1-1; 7 bases are shared with TRBD1. The germline V gene has CDR1 MNHEY and CDR2 SVGAGI. Trimming at V came to 6 bases and at J to 1 base, leaving 5 bases not matched to a gene. The length of the CDR3 is 14 residues. The CDR3 region is CASSQGGTNTEAFF. In nucleotides, the CDR3 is TGTGCCAGCAGCCAAGGGGGCACGAACACTGAAGCTTTCTTT.

The V call is TRBV19, the J call TRBJ1-5; possibly TRBD1 for D (5 bases). Per the germline V gene, CDR1 is LNHDA and CDR2 is SQIVND (reference sequence). The ends were cut back, 6 bases at V and 5 bases at J, with 17 bases in the middle. There are 15 residues in the CDR3. CDR3 sequence: CASSRPPREDQPQHF. CDR3 bases: TGTGCCAGTAGCCGTCCCCCCAGGGAGGATCAGCCCCAGCATTTT.

This clone was seen only once. The gene calls are TRBV11-3 and TRBJ2-1; 7 bases fit TRBD2. Trimming removed 5 bases from V and 5 bases from J; junction bases left unmatched: 6. The CDR3 totals 14 residues. Germline V gene sequence: CDR1 SGHNT, CDR2 YENEEA. CDR3 protein: CASSLTGGHNEQFF. The CDR3 bases are TGTGCCAGCAGCCTAACGGGAGGCCACAATGAGCAGTTCTTC.

CDR3 coding DNA: TGTGCCAGCAGCTTAGCAGGGGTCGGCAATGAGCAGTTCTTC. This gives the protein CASSLAGVGNEQFF. The rearrangement links TRBV7-2 to TRBJ2-1; D is possibly TRBD1 (5 bases). Between the trimmed V and J ends, which lost 0 bases and 6 bases, there was a span of 9 bases. CDR1 is SGHTA, CDR2 FQGNSA, per germline. The CDR3 contains 14 residues.

The chain joins TRBV23-1 to TRBJ1-4, with D perhaps TRBD1 (5 bases). TRBV23-1 is recorded as an ORF, its role being uncertain. The CDR3 totals 14 residues. The V end lost 8 bases, the J end lost 3 bases, and 13 bases lay between the germline ends. CDR3 loop: CASGRGEANEKLFF. The CDR3 DNA is TGCGCCAGCGGACGGGGGGAAGCTAATGAAAAACTGTTTTTT.

This clone showed up just a few times. The rearrangement joins TRBV28 to TRBJ1-5; 9 bases map to TRBD1. V was pared by 4 bases and J by 6 bases, with 19 bases of the junction left unmatched. This CDR3 region has 19 residues. Germline V gene data show CDR1 as MDHEN and CDR2 as SYDVKM. CDR3 sequence (DNA): TGTGCCAGCAGTTCCCGAATTCTCCGGGACAGGGCTCGGAGTCAGCCCCAGCATTTT. It yields the protein CASSSRILRDRARSQPQHF.

The rearrangement joins TRBV27 to TRBJ1-2; D call uncertain. The germline V and J ends were trimmed by 4 bases and 4 bases, with 16 bases remaining between them. CDR3 size: 15 residues. The V gene's germline CDR1 is MNHEY and CDR2 SMNVEV (reference sequence). CDR3 loop: CASSSFSGNSYGYTF. CDR3 nucleotide sequence: TGTGCCAGCAGTTCCTTTTCCGGGAACTCCTATGGCTACACCTTC.